The 3 T cell receptor beta chains listed next were all sequenced from one sample in a study of T cell responses to AZD1222 COVID-19 vaccine. Sequencing was performed with immunoSEQ multiplex PCR; in TCRdb, only in-frame clones are kept and a portion is missing. The table has some 140,000 clones, more than 85% seen once. The material was peripheral blood, obtained on day 0 of AZD1222 vaccination. These TCRs come from an adult in good health.

The V and J genes are TRBV7-7 and TRBJ2-1; 8 bases are a match to TRBD2. This CDR3 is built from 15 residues. The germline CDR1 and CDR2 sequences are SSHAT and FNYEAQ (reference sequence). V shed 5 bases and J 6 bases; nucleotides not matched to a gene: 9. The CDR3 DNA reads TGTGCCAGCAGCGGCGGTTCGAGCGGGAGCAATGAGCAGTTCTTC. The encoded protein is CASSGGSSGSNEQFF.

The V call is TRBV6-4, the J call TRBJ1-2; tentatively, D is TRBD1 (5 bases). Between the trimmed V and J ends, which lost 5 bases and 4 bases, there was a span of 14 bases. From germline, CDR1 is MRHNA and CDR2 SNTAGT. The CDR3 length is 14 residues. The CDR3 loop reads CASSSDGRGYGYTF. The CDR3 region has the DNA TGTGCCAGCAGTTCGGACGGGAGGGGCTATGGCTACACCTTC.

The chain employs TRBV9 and TRBJ1-3, with D unresolved. V gave up 2 bases and J gave up 9 bases, with 12 bases separating them. Germline V gene lookup returns CDR1 SGDLS and CDR2 YYNGEE. The CDR3 has 13 amino acids. In DNA, the CDR3 is TGTGCCAGCAGCGTCACACGTCGGGGCACCATATATTTT. Its translation: CASSVTRRGTIYF. Looking up the rest from reference TRBV9 and TRBJ1-3 gives the full variable domain: DSGVTQTPKHLITATGQRVTLRCSPRSGDLSVYWYQQSLDQGLQFLIQYYNGEERAKGNILERFSAQQFPDLHSELNLSSLELGDSALYFCASSVTRRGTIYFGEGSWLTVV.